The 9 T cell receptor beta chains below all came from one sample that was sequenced in a study of shared clonotypes between healthy human individuals. Using immunoSEQ multiplex PCR, the repertoire was profiled, and TCRdb retains in-frame clones only, with some absent. The sample records 450,000 to 500,000 clones, roughly 80% being singletons. Sample: PBMCs. The receptors come from a woman in her thirties or forties in good health. Some clones in this sample may be carry-over from other donors' samples.

This rearrangement joins TRBV29-1 to TRBJ2-5; weak D call: TRBD2 (5 bases). The germline V gene has CDR1 SQVTM and CDR2 ANQGSEA. Between the trimmed V and J ends, which lost 4 bases and 3 bases, there was a span of 15 bases. This CDR3 comprises 14 residues. DNA of the CDR3: TGCAGCGTTGCGGGAACAAACATAGAAGAGACCCAGTACTTC. Its protein is CSVAGTNIEETQYF.

This chain joins TRBV4-3 and TRBJ1-4; D gene ambiguous. The CDR3 contains 15 residues. Germline-derived CDR1 and CDR2 are LGHNA and YSLEER. V lost 0 bases to trimming and J lost 3 bases, with 8 bases between them. The CDR3 DNA follows: TGCGCCAGCAGCCAAGATCTCCAGGCTAATGAAAAACTGTTTTTT. Translation gives CASSQDLQANEKLFF.

As for this clone: It is likely a read error: a sequence one base away is far more abundant. The sample carries other DNA sequences with the same CDR3. J is TRBJ2-7 and V is TRBV30; D ambiguous. The CDR3 runs 16 residues. Germline V gene data show CDR1 as GTSNPN and CDR2 as SVGIG (reference sequence). V shed 3 bases and J shed 2 bases, with 20 bases lying between them. The CDR3 DNA sequence: TGTGCCTGGAGGGACCCTCGGTGGCCCTTTACCTACGAGCAGTACTTC. Translating it yields CAWRDPRWPFTYEQYF.

J is TRBJ2-1 and V is TRBV2, with D perhaps given as TRBD1 or TRBD2 (6 bases each). The germline V gene has CDR1 SNHLY and CDR2 FYNNEI. The CDR3 contains 13 residues. Trimming pared 9 bases from V and 4 bases from J, leaving 13 bases between. The CDR3 protein is CARAEGGYNEQFF. CDR3 DNA sequence: TGTGCCAGGGCGGAGGGGGGTTACAATGAGCAGTTCTTC.

This rearrangement joins TRBV6-5 to TRBJ1-5; D remains unclear. Germline V gene sequence: CDR1 MNHEY, CDR2 SVGAGI. The V end was cut by 0 bases, the J end by 7 bases, with 7 bases between. The CDR3 is 13 amino acids. The CDR3 nucleotides read TGTGCCAGCAGTTACTCCAAGGGCCAGCCCCAGCATTTT. Translating gives CASSYSKGQPQHF.

Comments on this clone: It differs at one base from a far larger clone, so likely a read error. V is TRBV28 and J is TRBJ2-3; D is unclear. The V end lost 6 bases, the J end lost 0 bases, and 4 bases lay between the germline ends. This CDR3 is 12 amino acids long. From germline, CDR1 is MDHEN and CDR2 SYDVKM. The CDR3 spells CASRLSTDTQYF. The CDR3 region has the DNA TGTGCCAGCAGGCTTAGCACAGATACGCAGTATTTT.

This clone was seen only once. The chain has TRBV28 and TRBJ2-7; D may be TRBD1 or TRBD2 (5 bases each). V lost 2 bases to trimming and J lost 2 bases, with 16 bases between them. In germline, CDR1 is MDHEN, CDR2 SYDVKM. There are 16 residues in the CDR3. The CDR3 coding sequence is TGTGCCAGCAGTTTAAGGTCCCGGGACCGACCCTACGAGCAGTACTTC. It specifies CASSLRSRDRPYEQYF.

The rearrangement uses TRBV15 and TRBJ1-1; D remains ambiguous. CDR3 size: 14 residues. The V end lost 0 bases, the J end lost 3 bases, and 8 bases lay between the germline ends. Germline CDR1 LNHNV, CDR2 YYDKDF (reference sequence). The CDR3 coding sequence is TGTGCCACCAGCAGAGACTTTGAGGACACTGAAGCTTTCTTT. As protein: CATSRDFEDTEAFF.

The chain combines TRBV5-1 with TRBJ2-7; D is possibly TRBD1 (5 bases). V lost 4 bases, J lost 3 bases, and 14 bases lay in between. Germline CDR1 SGHRS, CDR2 YFSETQ. CDR3 size: 14 residues. This CDR3 is CASSGAGTLYEQYF. For the CDR3, the DNA is TGCGCCAGCAGCGGGGCAGGCACCCTCTACGAGCAGTACTTC. Full variable domain (rest looked up from reference TRBV5-1 and TRBJ2-7): KAGVTQTPRYLIKTRGQQVTLSCSPISGHRSVSWYQQTPGQGLQFLFEYFSETQRNKGNFPGRFSGRQFSNSRSEMNVSTLELGDSALYLCASSGAGTLYEQYFGPGTRLTVT.